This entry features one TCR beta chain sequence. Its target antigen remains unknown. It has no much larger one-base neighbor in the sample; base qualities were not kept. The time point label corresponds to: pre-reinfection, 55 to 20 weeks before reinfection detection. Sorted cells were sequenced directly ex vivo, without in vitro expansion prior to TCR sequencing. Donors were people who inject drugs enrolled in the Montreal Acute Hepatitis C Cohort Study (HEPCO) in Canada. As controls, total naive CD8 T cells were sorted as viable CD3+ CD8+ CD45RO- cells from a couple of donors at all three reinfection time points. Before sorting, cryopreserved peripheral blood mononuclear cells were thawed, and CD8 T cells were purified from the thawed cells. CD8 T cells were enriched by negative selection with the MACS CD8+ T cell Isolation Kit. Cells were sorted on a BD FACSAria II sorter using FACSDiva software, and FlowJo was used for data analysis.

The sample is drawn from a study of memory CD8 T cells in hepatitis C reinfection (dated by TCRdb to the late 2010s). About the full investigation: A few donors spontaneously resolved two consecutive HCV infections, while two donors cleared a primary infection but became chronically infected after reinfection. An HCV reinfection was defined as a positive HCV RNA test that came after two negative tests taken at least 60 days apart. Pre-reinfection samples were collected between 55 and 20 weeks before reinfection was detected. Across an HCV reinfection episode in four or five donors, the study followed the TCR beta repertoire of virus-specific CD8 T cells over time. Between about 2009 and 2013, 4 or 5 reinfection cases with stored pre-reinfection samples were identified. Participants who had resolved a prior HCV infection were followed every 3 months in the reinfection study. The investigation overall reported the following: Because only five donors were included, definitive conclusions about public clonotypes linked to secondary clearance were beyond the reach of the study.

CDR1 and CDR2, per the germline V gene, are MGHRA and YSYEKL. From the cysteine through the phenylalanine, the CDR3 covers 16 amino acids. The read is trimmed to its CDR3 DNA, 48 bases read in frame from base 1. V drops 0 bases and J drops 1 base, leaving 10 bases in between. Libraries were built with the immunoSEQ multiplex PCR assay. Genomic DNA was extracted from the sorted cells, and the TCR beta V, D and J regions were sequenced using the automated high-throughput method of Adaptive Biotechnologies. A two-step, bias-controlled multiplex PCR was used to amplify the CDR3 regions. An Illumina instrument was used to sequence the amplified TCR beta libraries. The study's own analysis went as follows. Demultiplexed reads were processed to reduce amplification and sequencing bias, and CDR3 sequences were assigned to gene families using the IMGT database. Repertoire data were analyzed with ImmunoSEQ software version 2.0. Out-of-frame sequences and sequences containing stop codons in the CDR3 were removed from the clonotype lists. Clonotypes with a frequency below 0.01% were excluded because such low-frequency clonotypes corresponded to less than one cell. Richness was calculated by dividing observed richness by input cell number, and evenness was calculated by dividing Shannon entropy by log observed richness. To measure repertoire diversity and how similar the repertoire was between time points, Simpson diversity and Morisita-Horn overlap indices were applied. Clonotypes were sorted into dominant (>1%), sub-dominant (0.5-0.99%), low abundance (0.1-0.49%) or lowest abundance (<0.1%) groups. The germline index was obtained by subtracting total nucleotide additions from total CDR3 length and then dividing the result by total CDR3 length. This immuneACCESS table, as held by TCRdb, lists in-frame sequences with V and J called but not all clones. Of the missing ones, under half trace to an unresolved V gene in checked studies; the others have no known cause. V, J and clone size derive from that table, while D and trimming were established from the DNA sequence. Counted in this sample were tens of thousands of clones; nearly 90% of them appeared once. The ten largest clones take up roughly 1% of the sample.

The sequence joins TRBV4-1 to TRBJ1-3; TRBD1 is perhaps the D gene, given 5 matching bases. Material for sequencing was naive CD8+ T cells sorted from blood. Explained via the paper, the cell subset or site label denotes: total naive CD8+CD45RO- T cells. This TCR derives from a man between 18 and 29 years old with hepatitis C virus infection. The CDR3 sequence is CASSQDGGDSGNTIYF. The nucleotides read TGCGCCAGCAGCCAAGATGGAGGGGATTCTGGAAACACCATATATTTT.